This TCR beta chain was documented in a study of T cell responses to AZD1222 COVID-19 vaccine. This CDR3 spans 14 amino acids. The V gene lost 0 bases and the J gene lost 0 bases, with 6 bases spanning the gap. In germline, CDR1 is SGHKS, CDR2 YYEKEE (reference sequence). General study findings and limits: Clonal diversity was possibly underestimated, and the donors were mostly white British, with more females. A rise in Spike-specific TCR breadth and depth followed two AZD1222 doses. Baseline antibody screening turned up just six seropositive AZD1222 recipients. Unmutated variant regions reportedly attract nearly half of all spike-specific TCRs.

Generated by immunoSEQ multiplex PCR, the TCRdb table keeps only in-frame clones and is missing some. Here the sample spans 100,000 to 150,000 clones, approximately 87% being singletons. With regard to this clone: Its antigen is still unknown.

The chain joins TRBV5-5 to TRBJ1-1; D remains ambiguous. The sample consisted of peripheral blood, taken on day 0 of AZD1222 vaccination. The sequence was collected from an adult in good health. CDR3 in amino acids: CASSLGGLNTEAFF. Here the CDR3 DNA reads TGTGCCAGCAGCTTGGGCGGCCTGAACACTGAAGCTTTCTTT.